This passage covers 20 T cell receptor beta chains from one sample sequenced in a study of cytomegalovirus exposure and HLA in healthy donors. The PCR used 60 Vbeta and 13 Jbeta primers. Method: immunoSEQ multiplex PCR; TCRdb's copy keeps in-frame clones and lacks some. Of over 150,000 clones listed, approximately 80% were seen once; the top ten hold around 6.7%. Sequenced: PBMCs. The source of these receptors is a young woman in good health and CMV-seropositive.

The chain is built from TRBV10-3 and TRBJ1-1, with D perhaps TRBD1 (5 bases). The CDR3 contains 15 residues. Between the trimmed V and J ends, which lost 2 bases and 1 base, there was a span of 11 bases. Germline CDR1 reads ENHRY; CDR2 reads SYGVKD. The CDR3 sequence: CAISETGRRNTEAFF. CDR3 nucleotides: TGTGCCATCAGTGAGACAGGAAGGCGGAACACTGAAGCTTTCTTT.

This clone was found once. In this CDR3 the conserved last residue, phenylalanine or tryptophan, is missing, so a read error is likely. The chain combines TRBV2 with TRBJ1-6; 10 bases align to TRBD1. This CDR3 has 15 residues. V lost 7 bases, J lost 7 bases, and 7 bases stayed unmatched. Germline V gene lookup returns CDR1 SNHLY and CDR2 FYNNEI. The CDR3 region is CASNRQGARNSPLHL. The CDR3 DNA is TGTGCCAGCAATAGACAGGGGGCAAGGAATTCACCCCTCCACCTT.

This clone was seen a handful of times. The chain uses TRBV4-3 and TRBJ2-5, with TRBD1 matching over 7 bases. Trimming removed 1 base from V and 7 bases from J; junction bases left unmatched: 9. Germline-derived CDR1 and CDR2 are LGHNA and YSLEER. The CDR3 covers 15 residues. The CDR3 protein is CASSQGQGRTGTQYF. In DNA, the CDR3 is TGCGCCAGCAGCCAAGGACAGGGTCGAACGGGGACCCAGTACTTC.

The CDR3 here is CASGPSPGQSYGYTF. In DNA form, the CDR3 reads TGTGCTAGTGGACCTTCCCCGGGACAGTCCTATGGCTACACCTTC. This chain links TRBV12-5 with TRBJ1-2; 7 bases map to TRBD1. CDR1 LGHNT and CDR2 FRNRAP come from the germline V gene. V shed 6 bases and J 4 bases; nucleotides not matched to a gene: 11. The CDR3 runs to 15 residues.

Written as DNA, the CDR3 is TGTGCCAGCAGCTTCGCTCGTGTGGGACTTTATAGCAATCAGCCCCAGCATTTT. Translated, it gives CASSFARVGLYSNQPQHF. The chain recombines TRBV7-2 with TRBJ1-5; D is possibly TRBD1 (5 bases). The ends were cut back, 3 bases at V and 0 bases at J, with 18 bases in the middle. The CDR3 is made up of 18 amino acids. Germline V lookup: CDR1 SGHTA, CDR2 FQGNSA.

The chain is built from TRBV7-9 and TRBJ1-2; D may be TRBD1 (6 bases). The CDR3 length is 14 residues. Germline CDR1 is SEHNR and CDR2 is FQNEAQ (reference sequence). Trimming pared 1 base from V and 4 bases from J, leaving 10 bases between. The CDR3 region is CASSLGQGLYGYTF. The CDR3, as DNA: TGTGCCAGCAGCTTAGGGCAGGGGCTCTATGGCTACACCTTC.

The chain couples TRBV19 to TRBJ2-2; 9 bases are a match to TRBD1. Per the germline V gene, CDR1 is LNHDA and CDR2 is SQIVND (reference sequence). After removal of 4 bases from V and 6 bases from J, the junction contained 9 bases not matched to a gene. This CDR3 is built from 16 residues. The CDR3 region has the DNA TGTGCCAGTAGTAGTGGCGGGACAGGGAGTTCCGGGGAGCTGTTTTTT. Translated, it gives CASSSGGTGSSGELFF.

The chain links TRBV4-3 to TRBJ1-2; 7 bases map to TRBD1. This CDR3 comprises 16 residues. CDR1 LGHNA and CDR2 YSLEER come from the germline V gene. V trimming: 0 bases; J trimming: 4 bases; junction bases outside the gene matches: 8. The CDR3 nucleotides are TGCGCCAGCAGCCAAGAAGTTGGAGGGGGCCCCTATGGCTACACCTTC. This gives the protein CASSQEVGGGPYGYTF.

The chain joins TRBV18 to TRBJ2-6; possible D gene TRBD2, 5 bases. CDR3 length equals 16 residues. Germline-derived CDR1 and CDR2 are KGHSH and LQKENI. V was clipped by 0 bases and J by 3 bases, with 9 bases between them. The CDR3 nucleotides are TGTGCCAGCTCACCACCGAGGGTAATTGGGGCCAACGTCCTGACTTTC. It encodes CASSPPRVIGANVLTF.

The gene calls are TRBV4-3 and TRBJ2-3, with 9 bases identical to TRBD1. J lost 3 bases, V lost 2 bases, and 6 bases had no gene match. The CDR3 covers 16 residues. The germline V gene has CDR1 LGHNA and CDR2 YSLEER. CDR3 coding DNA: TGCGCCAGCAGCCAATGGACAGGGGAGGAGACAGATACGCAGTATTTT. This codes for CASSQWTGEETDTQYF.

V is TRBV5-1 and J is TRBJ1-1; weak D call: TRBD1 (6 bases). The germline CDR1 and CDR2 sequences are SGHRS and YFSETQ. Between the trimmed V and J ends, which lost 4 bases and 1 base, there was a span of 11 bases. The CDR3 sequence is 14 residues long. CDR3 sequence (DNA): TGCGCCAGCAGCCCCACGACAGGGAACACTGAAGCTTTCTTT. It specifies CASSPTTGNTEAFF.

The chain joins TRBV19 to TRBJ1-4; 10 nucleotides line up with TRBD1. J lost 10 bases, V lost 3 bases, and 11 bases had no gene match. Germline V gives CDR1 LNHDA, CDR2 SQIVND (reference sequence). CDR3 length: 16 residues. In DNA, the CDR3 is TGTGCCAGTAGTATCCTCCGGACAGGGGGACACGGAAAACTGTTTTTT. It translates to CASSILRTGGHGKLFF. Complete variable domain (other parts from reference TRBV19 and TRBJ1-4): DGGITQSPKYLFRKEGQNVTLSCEQNLNHDAMYWYRQDPGQGLRLIYYSQIVNDFQKGDIAEGYSVSREKKESFPLTVTSAQKNPTAFYLCASSILRTGGHGKLFFGSGTQLSVL.

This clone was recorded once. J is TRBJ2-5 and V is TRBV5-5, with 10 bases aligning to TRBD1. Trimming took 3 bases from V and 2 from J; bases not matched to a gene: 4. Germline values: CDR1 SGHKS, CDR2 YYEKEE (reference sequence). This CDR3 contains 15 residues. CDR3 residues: CASSYPGQGQETQYF. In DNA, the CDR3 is TGTGCCAGCAGCTATCCGGGACAGGGGCAAGAGACCCAGTACTTC. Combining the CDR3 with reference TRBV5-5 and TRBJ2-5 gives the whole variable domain DAGVTQSPTHLIKTRGQQVTLRCSPISGHKSVSWYQQVLGQGPQFIFQYYEKEERGRGNFPDRFSARQFPNYSSELNVNALLLGDSALYLCASSYPGQGQETQYFGPGTRLLVL.

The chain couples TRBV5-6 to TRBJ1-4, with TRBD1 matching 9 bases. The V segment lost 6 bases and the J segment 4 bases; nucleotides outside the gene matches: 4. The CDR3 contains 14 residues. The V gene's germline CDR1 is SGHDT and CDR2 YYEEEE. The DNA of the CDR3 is TGTGCCAGCACCTCGACAGGGGGTAATGAAAAACTGTTTTTT. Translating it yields CASTSTGGNEKLFF.

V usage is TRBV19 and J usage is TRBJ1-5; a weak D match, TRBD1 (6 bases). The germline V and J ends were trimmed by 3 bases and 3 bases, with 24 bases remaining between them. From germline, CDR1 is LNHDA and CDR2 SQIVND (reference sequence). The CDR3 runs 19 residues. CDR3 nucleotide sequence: TGTGCCAGTAGTATCCACGCCGGGACACTCAGTGGGGCCAATCAGCCCCAGCATTTT. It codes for CASSIHAGTLSGANQPQHF.

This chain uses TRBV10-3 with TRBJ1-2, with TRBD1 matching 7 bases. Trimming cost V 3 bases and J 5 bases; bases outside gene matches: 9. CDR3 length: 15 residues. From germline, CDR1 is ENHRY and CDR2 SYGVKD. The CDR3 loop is CAISDSGTVLYGYTF. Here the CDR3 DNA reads TGTGCCATCAGTGATTCCGGGACAGTCCTATATGGCTACACCTTC.

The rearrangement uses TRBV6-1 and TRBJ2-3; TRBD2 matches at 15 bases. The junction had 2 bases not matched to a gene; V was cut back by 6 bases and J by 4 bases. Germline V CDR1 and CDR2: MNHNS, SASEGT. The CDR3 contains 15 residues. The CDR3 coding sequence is TGTGCCAGCAGGGGACTAGCGGGGGGCCCAGATACGCAGTATTTT. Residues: CASRGLAGGPDTQYF.

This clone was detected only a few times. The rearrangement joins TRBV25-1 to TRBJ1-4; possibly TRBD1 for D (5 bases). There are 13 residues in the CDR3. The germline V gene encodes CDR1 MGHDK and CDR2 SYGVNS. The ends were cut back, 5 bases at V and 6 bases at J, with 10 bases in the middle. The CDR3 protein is CASSKGADEKLFF. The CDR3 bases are TGTGCCAGCAGTAAAGGGGCGGATGAAAAACTGTTTTTT.

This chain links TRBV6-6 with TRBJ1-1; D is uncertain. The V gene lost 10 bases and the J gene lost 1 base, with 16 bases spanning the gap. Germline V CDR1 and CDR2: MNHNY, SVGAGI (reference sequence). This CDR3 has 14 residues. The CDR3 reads CAIKLGEANTEAFF. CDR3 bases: TGTGCCATCAAATTGGGTGAGGCGAACACTGAAGCTTTCTTT.

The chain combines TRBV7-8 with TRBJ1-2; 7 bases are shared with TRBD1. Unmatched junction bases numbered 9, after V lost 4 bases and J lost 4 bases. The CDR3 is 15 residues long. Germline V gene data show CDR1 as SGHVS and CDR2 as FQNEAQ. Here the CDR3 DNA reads TGTGCCAGCAGCTCCACAGGGGACTGGGGCTATGGCTACACCTTC. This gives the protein CASSSTGDWGYGYTF.